Below are 20 T cell receptor beta chains sequenced from a single sample in a study of T cell responses to AZD1222 COVID-19 vaccine. Sequenced by immunoSEQ multiplex PCR; TCRdb stores in-frame clones only, minus some. The sample contains 200,000 to 250,000 clones, approximately 94% of which appear only once. The sample in question was peripheral blood, obtained on day 0 of MenACWY control vaccination. These receptors originate from an adult in good health.

This clone was counted once. The chain has TRBV3-1 (or the pseudogene TRBV3-2) and TRBJ2-1; unclear D gene. CDR1 and CDR2 from the germline V gene are LGHDT and YNNKEL (reference sequence). Trimming pared 5 bases from V and 0 bases from J, leaving 14 bases between. The CDR3 length is 16 residues. For the CDR3, the DNA is TGTGCCAGCAGCTTCCGAGCACTTAGCTCCTACAATGAGCAGTTCTTC. Translation gives CASSFRALSSYNEQFF.

The chain has TRBV5-1 and TRBJ1-2, with D possibly matching TRBD1 (5 bases). This CDR3 is built from 13 residues. Germline values: CDR1 SGHRS, CDR2 YFSETQ. Trimming shortened V by 0 bases and J by 8 bases, and 11 bases separated the two germline ends. Written as DNA, the CDR3 is TGCGCCAGCAGCTTGGCCGAACAGGCGGGCTACACCTTC. It is translated as CASSLAEQAGYTF. Looking up the rest from reference TRBV5-1 and TRBJ1-2 gives the full variable domain: KAGVTQTPRYLIKTRGQQVTLSCSPISGHRSVSWYQQTPGQGLQFLFEYFSETQRNKGNFPGRFSGRQFSNSRSEMNVSTLELGDSALYLCASSLAEQAGYTFGSGTRLTVV.

The gene calls are TRBV6-5 and TRBJ2-5; no definite D call. Germline V gene lookup returns CDR1 MNHEY and CDR2 SVGAGI. The CDR3 spans 14 residues. Trimming removed 6 bases at V and 5 bases at J, with 16 bases between. CDR3 region: CASRIDRQMETQYF. CDR3 DNA sequence: TGTGCCAGCAGAATTGACCGGCAGATGGAGACCCAGTACTTC.

The J gene is TRBJ1-2, the V gene TRBV9; 8 bases agree with TRBD1. V was clipped by 3 bases and J by 7 bases; unmatched bases: 11. Germline-derived CDR1 and CDR2 are SGDLS and YYNGEE. This CDR3 is 15 amino acids long. CDR3 sequence reads: CASSGEDRVSAGYTF. CDR3 nucleotides: TGTGCCAGCAGCGGAGAGGACAGGGTCTCCGCTGGCTACACCTTC.

The chain has TRBV13 and TRBJ2-5; TRBD2 matches 8 bases. Germline CDR1 and CDR2: PRHDT and FYEKMQ (reference sequence). The length of the CDR3 is 16 residues. The J segment lost 2 bases and the V segment lost 3 bases, leaving 8 bases of the junction unmatched. The CDR3 is CASSLGKRGTQETQYF. Here the CDR3 DNA reads TGTGCCAGCAGCTTGGGTAAGCGGGGGACACAAGAGACCCAGTACTTC.

This chain connects TRBV14 to TRBJ2-5; tentative D call: TRBD1 (6 bases). Germline lookup yields CDR1 SGHDN and CDR2 FVKESK. The CDR3 has 15 amino acids. V was cut by 2 bases and J by 5 bases, with 15 bases left in between. The CDR3 DNA reads TGTGCCAGCAGCCAAAGGGGGTCCACCCGGGAGACCCAGTACTTC. Protein product: CASSQRGSTRETQYF.

The chain employs TRBV7-9 and TRBJ1-1; 7 bases match TRBD1. The V and J ends lost 5 bases and 2 bases, in that order; junction bases with no gene match: 5. This CDR3 region has 14 residues. From germline, CDR1 is SEHNR and CDR2 FQNEAQ (reference sequence). CDR3 protein: CASSVGTVNTEAFF. In nucleotides, the CDR3 is TGTGCCAGCAGCGTAGGGACAGTAAACACTGAAGCTTTCTTT.

This chain uses TRBV5-4 with TRBJ1-3; D gene unclear. This CDR3 spans 15 amino acids. V lost 0 bases and J lost 0, with 7 bases in between. The germline CDR1 and CDR2 sequences are SGHNT and YYREEE (reference sequence). The CDR3 sequence is CASSLASGSGNTIYF. The CDR3 region has the DNA TGTGCCAGCAGCTTGGCCTCAGGCTCTGGAAACACCATATATTTT.

The rearrangement joins TRBV7-2 to TRBJ2-7, with 9 bases identical to TRBD1. The J segment lost 4 bases and the V segment lost 4 bases, leaving 5 bases of the junction unmatched. This CDR3 comprises 14 residues. CDR1 and CDR2 from the germline V gene are SGHTA and FQGNSA. The CDR3 loop reads CASSYDRGGYEQYF. DNA of the CDR3: TGTGCCAGCAGCTACGACAGGGGGGGTTACGAGCAGTACTTC.

This clone was seen once. The rearrangement uses TRBV28 and TRBJ1-3, with 9 positions matching TRBD1. V lost 5 bases and J lost 4; bases outside the gene matches: 9. Germline V lookup: CDR1 MDHEN, CDR2 SYDVKM. The CDR3 is 16 residues long. The DNA for the CDR3 is TGTGCCAGCAGTCCCCTGGGACAGGGACCAGGAAACACCATATATTTT. This sequence encodes CASSPLGQGPGNTIYF.

This chain uses TRBV6-5 with TRBJ1-5; perhaps TRBD1 as D (5 bases). The CDR3 has 14 amino acids. V was trimmed by 7 bases and J by 2 bases, leaving 12 bases between them. Per the germline V gene, CDR1 is MNHEY and CDR2 is SVGAGI. The DNA of the CDR3 is TGTGCCAGCAAAGCTCAGGGTGGCAATCAGCCCCAGCATTTT. Protein sequence: CASKAQGGNQPQHF.

This clone was detected only once. This chain joins TRBV5-6 and TRBJ1-2, with a possible D match to TRBD1 (5 bases). The germline V gene encodes CDR1 SGHDT and CDR2 YYEEEE. There are 14 residues in the CDR3. The V end lost 0 bases, the J end lost 6 bases, and 12 bases lay between the germline ends. The CDR3 is CASSLALRGDGYTF. CDR3 coding DNA: TGTGCCAGCAGCTTGGCCTTAAGGGGAGATGGCTACACCTTC.

V gene TRBV3-1 (or the pseudogene TRBV3-2) combines with J gene TRBJ1-6; the D gene is possibly TRBD1 (5 bases). The germline V gene encodes CDR1 LGHDT and CDR2 YNNKEL (reference sequence). The V gene lost 4 bases and the J gene lost 10 bases, with 14 bases spanning the gap. This CDR3 has 14 amino acids. The chain's CDR3 is CASSRRGDGSPLHF. CDR3 DNA sequence: TGTGCCAGCAGCCGAAGAGGGGACGGCTCACCCCTCCACTTT.

This chain links TRBV4-3 with TRBJ1-2, with TRBD1 matching over 10 bases. V was clipped by 3 bases and J by 0 bases; unmatched bases: 10. Germline lookup yields CDR1 LGHNA and CDR2 YSLEER. The CDR3 has 18 residues. CDR3 DNA: TGCGCCAGCAGCCAGACCCCGGTGACAGGGGGCTCTAACTATGGCTACACCTTC. Amino acid sequence: CASSQTPVTGGSNYGYTF.

The gene calls are TRBV7-2 and TRBJ1-2; D remains unclear. The CDR3 sequence is 12 residues long. The V end lost 5 bases, the J end lost 7 bases, and 11 bases lay between the germline ends. The V gene's germline CDR1 is SGHTA and CDR2 FQGNSA. The CDR3 sequence is CASSPQAGGYTF. CDR3 nucleotides: TGTGCCAGCAGCCCGCAAGCGGGTGGCTACACCTTC.

Worth noting for this clone: Other DNA sequences in the same sample also yield this CDR3. The J gene is TRBJ1-3, the V gene TRBV6-5, with unresolved D. CDR1 is MNHEY and CDR2 is SVGAGI in the germline V gene. The CDR3 has 14 residues. V lost 5 bases, J lost 0 bases, and 8 bases lay in between. CDR3 bases: TGTGCCAGCAGTCGCGGAAGCTCTGGAAACACCATATATTTT. Its protein product is CASSRGSSGNTIYF.

This clone was observed once. This chain joins TRBV5-4 and TRBJ2-3; no firm D call. This CDR3 comprises 13 residues. The germline V and J ends were trimmed by 4 bases and 0 bases, with 6 bases remaining between them. Germline V lookup: CDR1 SGHNT, CDR2 YYREEE (reference sequence). The CDR3 DNA reads TGTGCCAGCAGCCGAGCGAGCACAGATACGCAGTATTTT. Its protein is CASSRASTDTQYF.

CDR3 protein: CASIRLATNEKLFF. The CDR3 DNA reads TGTGCCAGTATCAGGCTTGCAACTAATGAAAAACTGTTTTTT. The rearrangement uses TRBV19 and TRBJ1-4, with D unclear. This CDR3 spans 14 amino acids. Germline V gene sequence: CDR1 LNHDA, CDR2 SQIVND (reference sequence). The V end lost 7 bases, the J end lost 0 bases, and 9 bases lay between the germline ends.

The chain carries TRBV28 and TRBJ2-5; weak D call: TRBD1 (5 bases). The CDR3 consists of 14 residues. V lost 3 bases and J lost 6, with 14 bases in between. Germline loops: CDR1 MDHEN, CDR2 SYDVKM. The CDR3 spells CASSFQQGIQTQYF. CDR3 in DNA: TGTGCCAGCAGTTTCCAGCAGGGAATACAGACCCAGTACTTC.

V is TRBV29-1 and J is TRBJ1-1, with D uncertain. Germline V gene sequence: CDR1 SQVTM, CDR2 ANQGSEA. V lost 4 bases and J lost 0, with 12 bases in between. The CDR3 runs 14 residues. The CDR3 protein is CSVARGTMNTEAFF. The DNA for the CDR3 is TGCAGCGTTGCCCGGGGAACCATGAACACTGAAGCTTTCTTT.